This TCR beta chain stems from a study of identical twins. Findings and limits, study-wide: Zero-insertion findings could be partly confounded by invariant cells (MAIT and iNKT cells). Within cord blood, abundant beta clonotypes carried fewer insertions, but memory repertoires showed no such trend.

To note about this clonotype: Its antigen remains unknown.

TCRdb independently ran MiXCR on the 5' RACE reads; one entry per CDR3 protein. This table holds 450,000 to 650,000 distinct CDR3 sequences, 7.5% to 10% found once. This CDR3 is 13 amino acids long. Germline V gene lookup returns CDR1 MDHEN and CDR2 SYDVKM. J lost 6 bases, V lost 7 bases, and 5 bases had no gene match. These data were also reused for a study on yellow fever vaccine responses in identical twins. That source adds: Twins' vaccine T cell response reportedly gave the appearance of partial convergence and partial personalization.

The chain combines TRBV28 with TRBJ2-2; TRBD1 aligns across 7 bases. The clonotype originates from a young woman in good health. The material sequenced was PBMCs. CDR3 sequence: CASTTGVPGELFF. CDR3 nucleotides: TGTGCCAGCACCACAGGGGTCCCCGGGGAGCTGTTTTTT.